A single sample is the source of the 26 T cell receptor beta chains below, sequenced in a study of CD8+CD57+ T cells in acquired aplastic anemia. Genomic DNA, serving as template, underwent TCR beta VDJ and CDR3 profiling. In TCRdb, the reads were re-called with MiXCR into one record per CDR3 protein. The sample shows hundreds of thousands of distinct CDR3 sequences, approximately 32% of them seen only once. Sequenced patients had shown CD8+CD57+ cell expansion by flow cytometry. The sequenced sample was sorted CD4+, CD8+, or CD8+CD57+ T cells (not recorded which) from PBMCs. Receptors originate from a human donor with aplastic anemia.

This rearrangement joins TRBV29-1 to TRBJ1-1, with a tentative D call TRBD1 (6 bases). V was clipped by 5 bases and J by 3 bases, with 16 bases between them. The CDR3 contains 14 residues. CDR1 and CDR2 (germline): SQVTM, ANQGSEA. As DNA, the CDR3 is TGCAGCGTTCACCTAGGGGGGTTGTACACTGAAGCTTTCTTT. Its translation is CSVHLGGLYTEAFF.

This CDR3 is CASSLVGLGAKELFF. CDR3 DNA: TGTGCCAGCAGCTTAGTCGGGTTGGGGGCAAAGGAGCTGTTTTTT. The chain combines TRBV7-9 with TRBJ2-2, with D tentatively TRBD1 (6 bases). Trimming cost V 1 base and J 10 bases, with 16 bases left between them. The CDR3 has 15 residues. The germline V gene encodes CDR1 SEHNR and CDR2 FQNEAQ (reference sequence).

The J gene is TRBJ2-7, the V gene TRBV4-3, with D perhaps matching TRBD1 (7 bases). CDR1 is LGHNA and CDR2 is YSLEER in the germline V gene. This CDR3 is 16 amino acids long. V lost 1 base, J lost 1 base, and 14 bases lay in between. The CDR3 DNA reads TGCGCCAGCAGCCAAGGCTATGCAGGGGGGTCCTACGAGCAGTACTTC. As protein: CASSQGYAGGSYEQYF.

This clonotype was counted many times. The DNA for the CDR3 is TGTGCCATCAGTGAGGGGGACAGCGGCAATTCACCCCTCCACTTT. It codes for CAISEGDSGNSPLHF. This chain joins TRBV10-3 and TRBJ1-6, with 7 bases that match TRBD1. J was trimmed by 7 bases and V by 2 bases; bases with no gene match: 5. CDR3 size: 15 residues. Germline CDR1 and CDR2: ENHRY and SYGVKD.

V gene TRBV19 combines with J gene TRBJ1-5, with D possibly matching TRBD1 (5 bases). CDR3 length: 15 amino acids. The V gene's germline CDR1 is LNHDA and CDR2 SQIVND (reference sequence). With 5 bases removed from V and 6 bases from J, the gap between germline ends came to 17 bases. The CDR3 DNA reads TGTGCCAGTAGTCATCGCAGGGATGGGGGTCAGCCCCAGCATTTT. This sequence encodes CASSHRRDGGQPQHF.

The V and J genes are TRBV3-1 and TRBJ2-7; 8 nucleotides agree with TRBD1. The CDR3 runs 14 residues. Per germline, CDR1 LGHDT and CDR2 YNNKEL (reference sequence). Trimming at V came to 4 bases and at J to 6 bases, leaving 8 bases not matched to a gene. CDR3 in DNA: TGTGCCAGCAGCCTGCGGACAGGGCTAGTCGAGCAGTACTTC. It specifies CASSLRTGLVEQYF.

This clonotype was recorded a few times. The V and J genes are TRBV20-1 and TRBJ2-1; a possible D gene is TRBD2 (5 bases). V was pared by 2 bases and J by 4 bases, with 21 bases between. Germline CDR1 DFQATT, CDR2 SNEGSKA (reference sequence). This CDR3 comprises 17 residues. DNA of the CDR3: TGCAGTGCTAGACTAGCCGGATTTCGGGTTTTGTACAATGAGCAGTTCTTC. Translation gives CSARLAGFRVLYNEQFF.

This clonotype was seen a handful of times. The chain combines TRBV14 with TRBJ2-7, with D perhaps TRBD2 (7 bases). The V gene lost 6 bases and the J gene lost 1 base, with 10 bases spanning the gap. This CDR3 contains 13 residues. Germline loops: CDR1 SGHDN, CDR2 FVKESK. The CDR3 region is CASRGGASYEQYF. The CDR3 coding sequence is TGTGCCAGCAGAGGGGGGGCTTCCTACGAGCAGTACTTC.

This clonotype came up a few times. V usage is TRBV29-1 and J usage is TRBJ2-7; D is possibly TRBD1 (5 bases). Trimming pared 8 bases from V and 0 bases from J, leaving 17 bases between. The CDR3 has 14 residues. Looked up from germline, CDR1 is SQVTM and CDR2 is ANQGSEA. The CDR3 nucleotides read TGCAGCTTAGGGGCAGGGCCGCTCTCCTACGAGCAGTACTTC. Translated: CSLGAGPLSYEQYF.

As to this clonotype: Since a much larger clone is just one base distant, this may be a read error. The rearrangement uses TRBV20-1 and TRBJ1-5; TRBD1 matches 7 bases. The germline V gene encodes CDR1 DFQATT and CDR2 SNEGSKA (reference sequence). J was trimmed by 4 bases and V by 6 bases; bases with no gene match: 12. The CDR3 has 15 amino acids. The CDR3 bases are TGCAGTGCCGATCCAGGGGGAGACCTTAATCAGCCCCAGCATTTT. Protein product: CSADPGGDLNQPQHF.

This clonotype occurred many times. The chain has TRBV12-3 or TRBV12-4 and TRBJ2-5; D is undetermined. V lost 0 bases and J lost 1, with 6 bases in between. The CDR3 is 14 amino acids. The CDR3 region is CASSLALSQETQYF. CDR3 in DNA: TGTGCCAGCAGTTTAGCGCTATCCCAAGAGACCCAGTACTTC.

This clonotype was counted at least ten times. The CDR3 DNA reads TGTGCCATCAGGGCCGGGGAGAACTATGGCTACACCTTC. It specifies CAIRAGENYGYTF. The rearrangement links TRBV10-3 to TRBJ1-2; D is undetermined. The germline V gene encodes CDR1 ENHRY and CDR2 SYGVKD. The CDR3 covers 13 residues. V lost 6 bases and J lost 2, with 10 bases in between.

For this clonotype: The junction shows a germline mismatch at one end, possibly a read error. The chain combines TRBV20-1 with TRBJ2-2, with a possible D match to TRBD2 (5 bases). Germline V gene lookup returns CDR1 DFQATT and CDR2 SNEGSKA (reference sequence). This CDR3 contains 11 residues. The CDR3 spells CSAARPGELLF. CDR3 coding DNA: TGCAGTGCTGCCCGACCCGGGGAGCTGCTTTTT.

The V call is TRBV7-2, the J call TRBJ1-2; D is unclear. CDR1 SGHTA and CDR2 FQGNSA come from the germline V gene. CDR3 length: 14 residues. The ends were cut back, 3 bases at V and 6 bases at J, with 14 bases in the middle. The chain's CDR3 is CASSLRGYGDGYTF. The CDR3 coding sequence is TGTGCCAGCAGCTTGCGAGGATATGGCGATGGCTACACCTTC.

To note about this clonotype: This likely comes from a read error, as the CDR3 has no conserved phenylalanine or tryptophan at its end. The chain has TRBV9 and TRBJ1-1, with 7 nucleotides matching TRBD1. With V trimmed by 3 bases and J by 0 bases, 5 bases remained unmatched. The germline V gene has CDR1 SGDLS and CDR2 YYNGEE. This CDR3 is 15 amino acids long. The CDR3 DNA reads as TGTGCCAGCAGCGGTCGGGACAGCATGAACACTGAAGCTTTCTCT. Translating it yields CASSGRDSMNTEAFS.

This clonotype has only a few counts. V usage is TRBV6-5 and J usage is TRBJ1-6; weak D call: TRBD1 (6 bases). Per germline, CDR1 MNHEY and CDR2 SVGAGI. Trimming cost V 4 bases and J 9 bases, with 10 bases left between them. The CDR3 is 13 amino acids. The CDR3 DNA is TGTGCCAGCAGTTTAACAGGGAGTTCACCCCTCCACTTT. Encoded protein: CASSLTGSSPLHF.

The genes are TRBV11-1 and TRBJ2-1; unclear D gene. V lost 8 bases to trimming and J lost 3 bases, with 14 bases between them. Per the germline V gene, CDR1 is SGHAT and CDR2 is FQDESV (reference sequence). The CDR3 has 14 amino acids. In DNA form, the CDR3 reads TGTGCCAGCTGTAGGGCGACGGACTACAATGAGCAGTTCTTC. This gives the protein CASCRATDYNEQFF. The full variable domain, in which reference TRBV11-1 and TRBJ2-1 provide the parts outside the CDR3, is EAEVAQSPRYKITEKSQAVAFWCDPISGHATLYWYRQILGQGPELLVQFQDESVVDDSQLPKDRFSAERLKGVDSTLKIQPAELGDSAMYLCASCRATDYNEQFFGPGTRLTVL.

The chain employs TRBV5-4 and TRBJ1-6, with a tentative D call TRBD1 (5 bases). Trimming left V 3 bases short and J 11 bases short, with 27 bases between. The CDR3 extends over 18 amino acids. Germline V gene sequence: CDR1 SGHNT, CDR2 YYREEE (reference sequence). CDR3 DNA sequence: TGTGCCAGCAGCTCGGGAGGGGAAGACAAGCCTCGGAAGGCACCCCTCCACTTT. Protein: CASSSGGEDKPRKAPLHF.

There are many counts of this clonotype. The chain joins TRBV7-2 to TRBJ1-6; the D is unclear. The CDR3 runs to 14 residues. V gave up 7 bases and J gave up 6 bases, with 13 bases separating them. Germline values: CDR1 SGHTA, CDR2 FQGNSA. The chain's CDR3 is CASTTQGFNSPLHF. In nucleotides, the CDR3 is TGTGCCAGCACCACCCAAGGTTTTAATTCACCCCTCCACTTT.

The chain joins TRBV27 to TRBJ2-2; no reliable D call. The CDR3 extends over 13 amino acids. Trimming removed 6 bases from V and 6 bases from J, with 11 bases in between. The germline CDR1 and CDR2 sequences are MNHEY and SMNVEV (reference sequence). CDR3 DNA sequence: TGTGCCAGCAGAGCTCTAGGATCCGGGGAGCTGTTTTTT. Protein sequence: CASRALGSGELFF.

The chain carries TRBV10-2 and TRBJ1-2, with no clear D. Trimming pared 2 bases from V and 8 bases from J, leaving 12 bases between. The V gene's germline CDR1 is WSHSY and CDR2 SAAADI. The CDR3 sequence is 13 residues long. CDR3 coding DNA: TGCGCCAGCAGTGAGATTGGGGTAGAGGGCTACACCTTC. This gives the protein CASSEIGVEGYTF.

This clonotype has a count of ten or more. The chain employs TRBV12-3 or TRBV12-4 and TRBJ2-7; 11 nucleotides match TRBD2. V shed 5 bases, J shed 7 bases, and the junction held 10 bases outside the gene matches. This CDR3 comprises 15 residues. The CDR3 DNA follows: TGTGCCAGCAGTCCGGGACTAGCGGAGGGCGGGGAGCAGTACTTC. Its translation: CASSPGLAEGGEQYF.

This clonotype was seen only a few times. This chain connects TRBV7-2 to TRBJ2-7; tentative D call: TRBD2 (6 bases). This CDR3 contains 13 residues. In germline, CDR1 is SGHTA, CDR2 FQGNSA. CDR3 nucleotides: TGTGCCCGCAGGAGGGTAGCGGTCTACGAGCAGTACGTC. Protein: CARRRVAVYEQYV.

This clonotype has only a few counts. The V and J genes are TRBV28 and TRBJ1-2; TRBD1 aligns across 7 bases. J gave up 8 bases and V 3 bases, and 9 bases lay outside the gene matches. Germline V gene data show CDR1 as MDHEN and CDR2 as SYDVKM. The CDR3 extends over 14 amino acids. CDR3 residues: CASSFDREGDGYTF. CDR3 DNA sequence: TGTGCCAGCAGTTTTGACAGGGAAGGAGACGGCTACACCTTC.

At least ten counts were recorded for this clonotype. Here the CDR3 DNA reads TGTGCCAGCAGCTTAGCGGGGGGCATGGATACGCAGTATTTT. This translates into CASSLAGGMDTQYF. The chain has TRBV7-6 and TRBJ2-3; D possibly uses TRBD1 or TRBD2 (6 bases each). Trimming removed 0 bases at V and 6 bases at J, with 10 bases between. CDR1 is SGHVS, CDR2 FNYEAQ, per germline. The CDR3 sequence is 14 residues long.

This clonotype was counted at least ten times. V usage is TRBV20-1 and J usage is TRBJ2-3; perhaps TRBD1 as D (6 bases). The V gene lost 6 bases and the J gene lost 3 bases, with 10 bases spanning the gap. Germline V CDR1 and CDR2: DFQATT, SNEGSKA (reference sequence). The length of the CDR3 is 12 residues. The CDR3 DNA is TGCAGTGCACATGACAGGACAGATACGCAGTATTTT. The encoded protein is CSAHDRTDTQYF.